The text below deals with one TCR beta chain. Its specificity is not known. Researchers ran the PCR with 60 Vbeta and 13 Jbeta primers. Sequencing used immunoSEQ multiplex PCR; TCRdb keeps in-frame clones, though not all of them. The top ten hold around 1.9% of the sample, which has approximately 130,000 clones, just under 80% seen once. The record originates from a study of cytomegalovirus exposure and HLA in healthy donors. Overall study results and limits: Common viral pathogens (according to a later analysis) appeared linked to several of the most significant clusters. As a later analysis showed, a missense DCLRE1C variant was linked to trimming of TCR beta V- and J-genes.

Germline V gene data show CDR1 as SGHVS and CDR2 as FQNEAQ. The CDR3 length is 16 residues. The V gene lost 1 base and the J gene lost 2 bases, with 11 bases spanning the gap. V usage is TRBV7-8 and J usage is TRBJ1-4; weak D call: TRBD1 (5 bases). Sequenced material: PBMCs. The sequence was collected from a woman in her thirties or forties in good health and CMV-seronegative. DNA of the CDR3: TGTGCCAGCAGCTTAGGTCAGGGAGGGACTAATGAAAAACTGTTTTTT. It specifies CASSLGQGGTNEKLFF.